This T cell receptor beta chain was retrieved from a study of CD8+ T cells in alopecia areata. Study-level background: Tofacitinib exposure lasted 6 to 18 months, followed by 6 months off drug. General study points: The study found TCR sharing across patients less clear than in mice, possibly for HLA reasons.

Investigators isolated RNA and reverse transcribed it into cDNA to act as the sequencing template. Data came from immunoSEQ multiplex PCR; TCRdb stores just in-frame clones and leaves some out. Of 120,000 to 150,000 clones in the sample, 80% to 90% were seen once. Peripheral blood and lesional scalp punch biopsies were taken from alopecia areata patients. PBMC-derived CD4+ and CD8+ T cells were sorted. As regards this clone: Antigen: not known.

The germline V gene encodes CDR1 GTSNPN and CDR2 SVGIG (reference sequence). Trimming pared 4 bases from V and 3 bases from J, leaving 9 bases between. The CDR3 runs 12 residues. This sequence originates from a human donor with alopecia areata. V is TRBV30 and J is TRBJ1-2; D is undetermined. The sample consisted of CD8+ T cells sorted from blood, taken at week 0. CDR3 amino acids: CAWTGAYYGYTF. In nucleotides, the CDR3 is TGTGCCTGGACAGGAGCTTACTATGGCTACACCTTC.